This TCR beta chain came from a study of T cell responses to AZD1222 COVID-19 vaccine. The method was immunoSEQ multiplex PCR; TCRdb's version includes in-frame clones alone and lacks a portion of them. The sample lists about 42,000 clones; approximately 88% were seen once. It was second doses at about 4 or about 12 weeks that were pooled. Trimming pared 7 bases from V and 2 bases from J, leaving 9 bases between. Germline CDR1 and CDR2: SGHTA and FQGNSA. CDR3 length: 13 amino acids. The clonotype comes from an adult who received the AZD1222 COVID-19 vaccine. The material sequenced was peripheral blood, taken 28 days after the second AZD1222 dose. This sequence joins TRBV7-2 and TRBJ1-3, with D possibly TRBD1 on 5 matching bases. The chain's CDR3 is CASTRRAGNTIYF. The CDR3 region has the DNA TGTGCCAGCACCCGCAGGGCTGGAAACACCATATATTTT.